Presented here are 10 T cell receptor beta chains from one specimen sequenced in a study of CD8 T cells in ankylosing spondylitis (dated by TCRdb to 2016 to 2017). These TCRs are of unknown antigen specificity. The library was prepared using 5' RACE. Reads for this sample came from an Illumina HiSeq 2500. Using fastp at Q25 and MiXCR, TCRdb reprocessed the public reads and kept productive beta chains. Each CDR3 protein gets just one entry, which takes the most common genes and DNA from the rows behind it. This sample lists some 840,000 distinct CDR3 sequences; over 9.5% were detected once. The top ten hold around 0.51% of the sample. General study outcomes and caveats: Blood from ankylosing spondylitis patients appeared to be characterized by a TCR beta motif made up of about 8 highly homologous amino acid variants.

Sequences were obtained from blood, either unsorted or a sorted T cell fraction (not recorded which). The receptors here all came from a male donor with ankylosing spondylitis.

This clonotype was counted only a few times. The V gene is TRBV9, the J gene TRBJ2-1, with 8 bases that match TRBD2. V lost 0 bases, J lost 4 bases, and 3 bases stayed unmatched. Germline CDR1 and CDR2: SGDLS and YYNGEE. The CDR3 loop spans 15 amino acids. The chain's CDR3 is CASSVAGGWYNEQFF. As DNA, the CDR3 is TGTGCCAGCAGCGTAGCGGGAGGGTGGTACAATGAGCAGTTCTTC. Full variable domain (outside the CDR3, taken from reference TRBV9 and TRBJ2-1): DSGVTQTPKHLITATGQRVTLRCSPRSGDLSVYWYQQSLDQGLQFLIQYYNGEERAKGNILERFSAQQFPDLHSELNLSSLELGDSALYFCASSVAGGWYNEQFFGPGTRLTVL.

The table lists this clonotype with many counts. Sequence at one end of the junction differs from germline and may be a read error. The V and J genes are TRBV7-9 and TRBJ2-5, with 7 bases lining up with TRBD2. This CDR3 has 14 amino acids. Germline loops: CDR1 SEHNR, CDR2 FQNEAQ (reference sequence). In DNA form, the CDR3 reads TGCGCCAGCAGCTTGGCAGCTAGCGGAGAGACCCAGTACTTC. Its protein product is CASSLAASGETQYF.

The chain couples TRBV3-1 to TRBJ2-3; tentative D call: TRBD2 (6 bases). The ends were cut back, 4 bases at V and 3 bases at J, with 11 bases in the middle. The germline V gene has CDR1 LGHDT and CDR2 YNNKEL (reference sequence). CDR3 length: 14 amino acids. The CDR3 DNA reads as TGTGCCAGCAGCCCATGGGAGGCGACAGATACGCAGTATTTT. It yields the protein CASSPWEATDTQYF.

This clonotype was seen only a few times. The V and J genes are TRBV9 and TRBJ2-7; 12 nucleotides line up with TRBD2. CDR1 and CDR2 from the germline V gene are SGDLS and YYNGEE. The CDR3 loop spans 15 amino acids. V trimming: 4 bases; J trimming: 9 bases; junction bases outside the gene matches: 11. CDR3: CASSLSLTSGSGQYF. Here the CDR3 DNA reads TGTGCCAGCAGCCTCAGTTTGACTAGCGGGAGTGGGCAGTACTTC.

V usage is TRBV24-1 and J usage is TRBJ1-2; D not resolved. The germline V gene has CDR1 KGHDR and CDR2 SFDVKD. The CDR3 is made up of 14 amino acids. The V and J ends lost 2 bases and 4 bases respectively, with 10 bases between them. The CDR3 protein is CATSDSRRVYGYTF. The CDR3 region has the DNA TGTGCCACCAGTGATTCGCGCCGGGTCTATGGCTACACCTTC.

The CDR3 sequence: CSARDDALNEKLFF. CDR3 in DNA: TGCAGTGCTAGAGACGATGCCCTAAATGAAAAACTGTTTTTT. The chain has TRBV20-1 and TRBJ1-4; D unclear. The CDR3 contains 14 residues. Germline V gives CDR1 DFQATT, CDR2 SNEGSKA (reference sequence). The ends were cut back, 0 bases at V and 5 bases at J, with 10 bases in the middle.

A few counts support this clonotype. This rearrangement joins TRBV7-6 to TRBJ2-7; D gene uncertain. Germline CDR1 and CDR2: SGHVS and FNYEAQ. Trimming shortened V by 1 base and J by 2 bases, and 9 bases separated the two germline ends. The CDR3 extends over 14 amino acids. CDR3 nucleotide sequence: TGTGCCAGCAGCTTAGACTTTGGACCCTACGAGCAGTACTTC. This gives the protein CASSLDFGPYEQYF. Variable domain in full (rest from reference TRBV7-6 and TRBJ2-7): GAGVSQSPRYKVTKRGQDVALRCDPISGHVSLYWYRQALGQGPEFLTYFNYEAQQDKSGLPNDRFSAERPEGSISTLTIQRTEQRDSAMYRCASSLDFGPYEQYFGPGTRLTVT.

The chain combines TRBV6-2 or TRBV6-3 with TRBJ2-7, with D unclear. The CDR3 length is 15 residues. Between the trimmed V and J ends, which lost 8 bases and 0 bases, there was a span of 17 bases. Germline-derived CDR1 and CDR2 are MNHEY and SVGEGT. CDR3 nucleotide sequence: TGTGCCAGCGGATCTTATCGGCAGAGCTCCTACGAGCAGTACTTC. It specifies CASGSYRQSSYEQYF.

This CDR3 reads CASSGPVDGEQYF. CDR3 sequence (DNA): TGTGCCAGCAGTGGCCCCGTCGATGGGGAGCAGTACTTC. J is TRBJ2-7 and V is TRBV6-1; D gene unclear. This CDR3 comprises 13 residues. Germline CDR1 is MNHNS and CDR2 is SASEGT. The V and J ends lost 4 bases and 7 bases respectively, with 14 bases between them.

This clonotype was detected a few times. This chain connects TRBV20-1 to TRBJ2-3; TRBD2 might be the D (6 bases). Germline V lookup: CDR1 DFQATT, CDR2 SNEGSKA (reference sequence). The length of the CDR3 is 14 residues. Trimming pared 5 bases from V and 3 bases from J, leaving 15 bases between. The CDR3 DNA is TGCAGTGCTCCCGGGGGTCGGGTAACAGATACGCAGTATTTT. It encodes CSAPGGRVTDTQYF.